A single TCR beta chain is shown here with its context. What it recognizes is unknown. V lost 6 bases and J lost 5; bases outside the gene matches: 11. This CDR3 spans 16 amino acids. From germline, CDR1 is LNHDA and CDR2 SQIVND (reference sequence). The donor cohort consisted entirely of Caucasian adults residing in Nashville, Tennessee. The sample belongs to a study of shared clonotypes between healthy human individuals. Overall study results and limits: Apart from blood, nothing was sampled; tissue repertoires likely differ. Some clonotypes were shared by all four sorted-subset donors, while others were not shared. The non-shared ones had lower generation probabilities than the shared ones.

The repertoire was sequenced with immunoSEQ multiplex PCR; TCRdb's copy has only in-frame clones and lacks some. Of roughly 1,500,000 clones listed, 98% are singletons. This chain joins TRBV19 and TRBJ2-2; 8 bases agree with TRBD1. Specimen: naive CD4+ T cells sorted from blood. The subset was: CD45RA+ positively selected. This receptor was taken from a man aged 30 to 39 in good health. The CDR3 region is CASSRPGGMGTGELFF. The DNA for the CDR3 is TGTGCCAGTAGCCGACCAGGGGGCATGGGGACCGGGGAGCTGTTTTTT.